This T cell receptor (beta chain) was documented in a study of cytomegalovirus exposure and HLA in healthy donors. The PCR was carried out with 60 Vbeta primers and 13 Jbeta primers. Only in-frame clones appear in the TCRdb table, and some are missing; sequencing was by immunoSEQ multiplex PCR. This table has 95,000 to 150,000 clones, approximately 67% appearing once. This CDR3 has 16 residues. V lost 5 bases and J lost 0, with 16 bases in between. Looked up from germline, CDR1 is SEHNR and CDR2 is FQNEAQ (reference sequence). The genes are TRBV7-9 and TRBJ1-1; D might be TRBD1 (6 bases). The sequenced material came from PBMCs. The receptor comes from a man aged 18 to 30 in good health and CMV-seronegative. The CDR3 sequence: CASSARGAGVNTEAFF. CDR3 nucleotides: TGTGCCAGCAGCGCCCGGGGGGCTGGTGTGAACACTGAAGCTTTCTTT.